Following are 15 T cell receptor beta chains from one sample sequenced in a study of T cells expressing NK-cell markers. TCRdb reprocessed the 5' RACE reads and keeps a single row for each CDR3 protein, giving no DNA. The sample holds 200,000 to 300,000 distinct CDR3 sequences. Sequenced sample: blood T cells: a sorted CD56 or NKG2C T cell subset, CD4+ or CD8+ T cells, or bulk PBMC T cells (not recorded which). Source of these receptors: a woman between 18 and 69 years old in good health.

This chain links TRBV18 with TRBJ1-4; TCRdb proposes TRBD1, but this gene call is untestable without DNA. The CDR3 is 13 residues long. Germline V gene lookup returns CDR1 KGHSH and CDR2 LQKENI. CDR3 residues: CASSDSPNEKLFF.

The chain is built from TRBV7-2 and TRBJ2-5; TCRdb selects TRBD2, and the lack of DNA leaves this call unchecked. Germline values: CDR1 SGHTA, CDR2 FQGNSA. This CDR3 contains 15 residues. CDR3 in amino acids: CASSLVGRAEETQYF. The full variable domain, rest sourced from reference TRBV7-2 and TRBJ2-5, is GAGVSQSPSNKVTEKGKDVELRCDPISGHTALYWYRQSLGQGLEFLIYFQGNSAPDKSGLPSDRFSAERTGGSVSTLTIQRTQQEDSAVYLCASSLVGRAEETQYFGPGTRLLVL.

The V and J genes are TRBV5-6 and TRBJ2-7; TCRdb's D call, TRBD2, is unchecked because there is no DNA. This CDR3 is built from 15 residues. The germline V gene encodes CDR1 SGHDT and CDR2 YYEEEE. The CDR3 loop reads CASSSLTSGRNEQYF.

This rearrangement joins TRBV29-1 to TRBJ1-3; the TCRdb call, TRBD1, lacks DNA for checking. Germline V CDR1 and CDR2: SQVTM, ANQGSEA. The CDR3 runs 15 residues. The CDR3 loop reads CSATRTGSSGNTIYF.

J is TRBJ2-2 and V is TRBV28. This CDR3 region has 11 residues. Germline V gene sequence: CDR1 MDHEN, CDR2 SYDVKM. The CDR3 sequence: CASRTTGELFF.

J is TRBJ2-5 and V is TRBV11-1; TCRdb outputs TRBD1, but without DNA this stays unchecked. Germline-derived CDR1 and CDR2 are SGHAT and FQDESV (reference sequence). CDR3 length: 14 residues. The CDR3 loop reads CASSYSGNKKTQYF.

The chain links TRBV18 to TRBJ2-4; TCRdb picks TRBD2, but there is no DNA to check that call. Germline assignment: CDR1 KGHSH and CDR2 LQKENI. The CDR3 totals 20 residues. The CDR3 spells CASSPPTRTKREGDKNIQYF.

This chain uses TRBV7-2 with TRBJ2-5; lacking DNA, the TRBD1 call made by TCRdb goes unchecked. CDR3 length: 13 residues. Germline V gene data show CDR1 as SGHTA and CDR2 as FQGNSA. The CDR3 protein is CASRYGAMETQYF.

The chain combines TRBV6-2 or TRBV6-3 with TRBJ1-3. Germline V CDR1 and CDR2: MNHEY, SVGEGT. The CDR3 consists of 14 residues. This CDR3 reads CASRSGIFGNTIYF.

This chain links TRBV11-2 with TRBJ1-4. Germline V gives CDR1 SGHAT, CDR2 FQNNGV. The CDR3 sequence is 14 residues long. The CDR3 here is CASSLQRRHEKLFF.

The CDR3 protein is CASSQGGLAGAFRNNEQFF. The chain carries TRBV4-1 and TRBJ2-1; without DNA, the TCRdb call of TRBD2 cannot be checked. Germline CDR1 MGHRA, CDR2 YSYEKL. This CDR3 spans 19 amino acids.

CDR3 sequence: CASSYGGGEQFF. This chain uses TRBV5-1 with TRBJ2-1; TCRdb indicates TRBD1, and absent DNA this call remains unverified. This CDR3 is 12 amino acids long. Germline CDR1 is SGHRS and CDR2 is YFSETQ.

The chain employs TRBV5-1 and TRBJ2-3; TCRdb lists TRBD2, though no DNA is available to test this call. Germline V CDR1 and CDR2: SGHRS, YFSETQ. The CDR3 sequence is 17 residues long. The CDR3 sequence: CASSGRTSGRYPDTQYF.

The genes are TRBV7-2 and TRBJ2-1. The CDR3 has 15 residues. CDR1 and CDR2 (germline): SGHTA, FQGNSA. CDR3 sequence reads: CASSLMSYSYNEQFF.

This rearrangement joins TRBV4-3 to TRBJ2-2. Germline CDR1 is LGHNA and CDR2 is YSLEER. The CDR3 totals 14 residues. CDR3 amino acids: CASSQDPGTGELFF.